Many counts were recorded for the clone carrying this T cell receptor (beta chain). The record originates from a study of regulatory T cells in long-lasting Graves disease. Specified time point: newly diagnosed GD, antithyroid drugs for less than 3 months. Making the TCR library involved RNA that had been extracted from PBMCs. Through Arm-PCR of CDR3 regions and iRepertoire HTBI primers, TCR beta libraries were built. TCRdb called the multiplex PCR reads again in MiXCR, with one record for every CDR3 protein. The data show 420,000 or so distinct CDR3 sequences, around 15% seen once. The CDR3 is 14 amino acids. V lost 6 bases, J lost 8 bases, and 6 bases stayed unmatched. Per germline, CDR1 DFQATT and CDR2 SNEGSKA (reference sequence). The same data also contributed to another study, on T cells in Graves' hyperthyroidism and ophthalmopathy.

The clonotype comes from a woman aged 18-35 years with Graves disease. The source material was peripheral blood mononuclear cells (PBMCs), sampled at new diagnosis, from a patient treated with antithyroid drugs. This sequence joins TRBV20-1 and TRBJ2-1; 14 nucleotides line up with TRBD2. The CDR3 DNA is TGCAGTGCCACTGGGACTAGCGGGAGCGATGAGCAGTTCTTC. Translated, it gives CSATGTSGSDEQFF.